One sample yielded the 8 T cell receptor beta chains listed below, sequenced in a study of Ad26.COV2.S vaccination and SARS-CoV-2 variants. Assay: immunoSEQ multiplex PCR; the TCRdb copy retains only in-frame clones and omits some. Of roughly 700,000 clones listed, 80% to 90% were seen once; the top ten hold over 1.3%. Treatment meaning: some 20 received Ad26.COV2.S at low or high dose, single or two shots; about 5 received placebo; per-sample allocation not given. The samples were gathered on day 63 after the first injection of vaccine or placebo. The sequencing here drew on peripheral blood, taken in a trial of Ad26.COV2.S vaccine versus placebo. The source of these receptors is a person between 18 and 65 years old who received the Ad26.COV2.S COVID-19 vaccine or a placebo.

The chain links TRBV5-1 to TRBJ2-5; D uncertain. Germline V gene data show CDR1 as SGHRS and CDR2 as YFSETQ. This CDR3 has 13 residues. V lost 4 bases and J lost 4, with 11 bases in between. The CDR3 DNA reads TGCGCCAGCAGCGCCCAGATGGGAGAGACCCAGTACTTC. Protein product: CASSAQMGETQYF.

This clone was seen just once. The rearrangement uses TRBV29-1 and TRBJ1-2; no firm D call. V was clipped by 2 bases and J by 1 base, with 8 bases between them. This CDR3 spans 13 amino acids. Per germline, CDR1 SQVTM and CDR2 ANQGSEA. The CDR3 bases are TGCAGCGTTGAATACGGGAGTAACTATGGCTACACCTTC. Amino acid sequence: CSVEYGSNYGYTF.

This clone has a single count. The chain recombines TRBV9 with TRBJ2-3; possible D gene TRBD1, 6 bases. The V end lost 1 base, the J end lost 1 base, and 10 bases lay between the germline ends. Germline V gives CDR1 SGDLS, CDR2 YYNGEE. The CDR3 totals 15 residues. The CDR3 nucleotides are TGTGCCAGCAGCGTAACAGGGTTGGGCACAGATACGCAGTATTTT. Its translation is CASSVTGLGTDTQYF.

With respect to this clone: This sample also contains other DNA sequences that code for the same CDR3. This sequence joins TRBV12-3 or TRBV12-4 and TRBJ2-5; D not certain. This CDR3 has 11 amino acids. The ends were cut back, 6 bases at V and 5 bases at J, with 7 bases in the middle. In DNA, the CDR3 is TGTGCCAGCAGCCCTCGGGAGACCCAGTACTTC. Translating it yields CASSPRETQYF.

This chain links TRBV16 with TRBJ2-1; D is unclear. V was trimmed by 2 bases and J by 1 base, leaving 9 bases between them. The CDR3 loop spans 15 amino acids. Germline CDR1 and CDR2: KGHSY and FQNENV. CDR3 loop: CASSQGPASYNEQFF. DNA of the CDR3: TGTGCCAGCAGCCAAGGGCCAGCTTCCTACAATGAGCAGTTCTTC.

The V call is TRBV12-5, the J call TRBJ2-7; D perhaps matches TRBD2 (5 bases). The CDR3 length is 13 residues. The germline V and J ends were trimmed by 6 bases and 3 bases, with 12 bases remaining between them. CDR1 is LGHNT, CDR2 FRNRAP, per germline. CDR3 sequence: CASGPDFHYEQYF. The CDR3 DNA follows: TGTGCTAGTGGACCGGACTTCCACTACGAGCAGTACTTC.

The chain couples TRBV6-6 to TRBJ1-2; a weak D match, TRBD1 (6 bases). This CDR3 is built from 16 residues. From germline, CDR1 is MNHNY and CDR2 SVGAGI (reference sequence). V lost 6 bases to trimming and J lost 2 bases, with 19 bases between them. In DNA form, the CDR3 reads TGTGCCAGCAGCCGGCGTCGGACAGAAGACAACTATGGCTACACCTTC. As protein: CASSRRRTEDNYGYTF.

This chain uses TRBV5-1 with TRBJ2-7, with TRBD1 as a possible D gene (6 bases). CDR1 is SGHRS, CDR2 YFSETQ, per germline. V gave up 0 bases and J gave up 4 bases, with 17 bases separating them. The length of the CDR3 is 16 residues. The CDR3 coding sequence is TGCGCCAGCAGCTTGGTCGGCAGGGGAAGGGAGTACGAGCAGTACTTC. It codes for CASSLVGRGREYEQYF.